The 15 T cell receptor beta chains listed next were all sequenced from one sample in a study of OX40 agonist ivuxolimab in advanced cancers. Assay: immunoSEQ multiplex PCR; the TCRdb copy retains only in-frame clones and omits some. Counted here are more than 65,000 clones, 94% occurring once; the ten biggest clones make up approximately 14%. The source was CD4+ or CD8+ T cells sorted from blood, collected in a trial of the OX40 agonist ivuxolimab. These receptors came from an adult with an advanced solid tumor such as melanoma, head and neck, liver or kidney cancer.

The chain has TRBV7-9 and TRBJ1-2; D not certain. The V end lost 3 bases, the J end lost 8 bases, and 10 bases lay between the germline ends. CDR1 is SEHNR and CDR2 is FQNEAQ in the germline V gene (reference sequence). CDR3 size: 12 residues. The CDR3 is CASSFEEPGYTF. DNA of the CDR3: TGTGCCAGCAGCTTCGAGGAGCCCGGCTACACCTTC.

This chain uses TRBV28 with TRBJ2-7; no clear D gene. The CDR3 is 11 amino acids. Germline assignment: CDR1 MDHEN and CDR2 SYDVKM. The V end was cut by 4 bases, the J end by 4 bases, with 5 bases between. For the CDR3, the DNA is TGTGCCAGCAGTTCTGAGTACGAGCAGTACTTC. It yields the protein CASSSEYEQYF.

The rearrangement uses TRBV6-5 and TRBJ1-2, with unresolved D. CDR3 length equals 15 residues. CDR1 and CDR2 (germline): MNHEY, SVGAGI. The V gene lost 0 bases and the J gene lost 6 bases, with 14 bases spanning the gap. Written as DNA, the CDR3 is TGTGCCAGCAGTTACTCCGAGGGCGGGGTAGATGGCTACACCTTC. Protein: CASSYSEGGVDGYTF.

This sequence joins TRBV18 and TRBJ2-2; tentative D call: TRBD2 (6 bases). The germline V and J ends were trimmed by 2 bases and 4 bases, with 11 bases remaining between them. Germline V gene sequence: CDR1 KGHSH, CDR2 LQKENI. There are 15 residues in the CDR3. CDR3 amino acids: CASSPGGSSTGELFF. The DNA of the CDR3 is TGTGCCAGCTCACCAGGGGGGTCCTCCACCGGGGAGCTGTTTTTT. The variable domain in full, completed from reference TRBV18 and TRBJ2-2, reads NAGVMQNPRHLVRRRGQEARLRCSPMKGHSHVYWYRQLPEEGLKFMVYLQKENIIDESGMPKERFSAEFPKEGPSILRIQQVVRGDSAAYFCASSPGGSSTGELFFGEGSRLTVL.

The V and J genes are TRBV10-3 and TRBJ1-5; maybe TRBD1 (6 bases). The CDR3 contains 15 residues. The V gene's germline CDR1 is ENHRY and CDR2 SYGVKD. Trimming shortened V by 2 bases and J by 0 bases, and 8 bases separated the two germline ends. The CDR3 sequence is CAISETGYSNQPQHF. In DNA, the CDR3 is TGTGCCATCAGTGAGACAGGGTATAGCAATCAGCCCCAGCATTTT.

The J gene is TRBJ2-6, the V gene TRBV30; D possibly corresponds to TRBD2 (6 bases). V was shortened by 2 bases and J by 0 bases, with 11 bases between the two germline ends. Germline CDR1 GTSNPN, CDR2 SVGIG (reference sequence). The CDR3 runs 16 residues. CDR3 DNA: TGTGCCTGGAGTTGGCTCGGGGGCTCTGGGGCCAACGTCCTGACTTTC. Amino acids: CAWSWLGGSGANVLTF.

This chain uses TRBV9 with TRBJ1-1; D is uncertain. This CDR3 is built from 12 residues. Trimming took off 3 bases at V and 4 bases at J, with 7 bases between the two ends. Germline values: CDR1 SGDLS, CDR2 YYNGEE. As DNA, the CDR3 is TGTGCCAGCAGCGCCGGGAGCACTGAAGCTTTCTTT. Its protein is CASSAGSTEAFF.

The chain uses TRBV27 and TRBJ1-1; the D is unclear. Germline V CDR1 and CDR2: MNHEY, SMNVEV (reference sequence). This CDR3 spans 13 amino acids. V lost 2 bases to trimming and J lost 1 base, with 5 bases between them. The CDR3 loop is CASSLVWNTEAFF. CDR3 DNA sequence: TGTGCCAGCAGTTTAGTGTGGAACACTGAAGCTTTCTTT.

The V and J genes are TRBV29-1 and TRBJ2-1, with 10 nucleotides matching TRBD2. The V and J ends lost 8 bases and 4 bases, in that order; junction bases with no gene match: 14. Germline V gene sequence: CDR1 SQVTM, CDR2 ANQGSEA. The CDR3 has 16 amino acids. The DNA for the CDR3 is TGCAGCTCGTGTGGGGGGTCTAGCGGGAGATACAATGAGCAGTTCTTC. It translates to CSSCGGSSGRYNEQFF.

The chain has TRBV9 and TRBJ1-4; tentative D call: TRBD1 (5 bases). V gave up 4 bases and J gave up 5 bases, with 15 bases separating them. Germline V CDR1 and CDR2: SGDLS, YYNGEE. This CDR3 spans 15 amino acids. CDR3 coding DNA: TGTGCCAGCAGCCCCCTGGGGGGGGACAATGAAAAACTGTTTTTT. Amino acids: CASSPLGGDNEKLFF.

V and J are TRBV11-2 and TRBJ1-3; 9 bases fit TRBD1. CDR1 and CDR2 from the germline V gene are SGHAT and FQNNGV. CDR3 length: 17 amino acids. With V trimmed by 5 bases and J by 2 bases, 10 bases remained unmatched. The CDR3 loop reads CASSVRDRAIPGNTIYF. The CDR3 DNA sequence: TGTGCCAGCAGCGTCCGGGACAGGGCGATTCCTGGAAACACCATATATTTT.

This rearrangement joins TRBV27 to TRBJ1-1, with D possibly TRBD1 on 5 matching bases. The V end was cut by 3 bases, the J end by 0 bases, with 8 bases between. The CDR3 loop spans 14 amino acids. CDR1 and CDR2 (germline): MNHEY, SMNVEV (reference sequence). Here the CDR3 DNA reads TGTGCCAGCAGTTTGGGGGGAATGAACACTGAAGCTTTCTTT. It is translated as CASSLGGMNTEAFF.

The chain has TRBV4-3 and TRBJ2-7, with 7 bases aligning to TRBD2. V shed 4 bases and J 0 bases; nucleotides not matched to a gene: 6. Germline V gives CDR1 LGHNA, CDR2 YSLEER. CDR3 length equals 15 residues. CDR3 protein: CASSPTSSGSYEQYF. The CDR3 bases are TGCGCCAGCAGCCCTACATCTAGCGGCTCCTACGAGCAGTACTTC.

The chain carries TRBV5-1 and TRBJ2-3; D ambiguous. The CDR3 is 15 residues long. Germline V gene lookup returns CDR1 SGHRS and CDR2 YFSETQ. V lost 0 bases, J lost 0 bases, and 8 bases lay in between. CDR3 region: CASSLGDSSTDTQYF. Written as DNA, the CDR3 is TGCGCCAGCAGCTTGGGAGACTCTAGCACAGATACGCAGTATTTT.

The chain uses TRBV28 and TRBJ2-7, with 11 nucleotides matching TRBD2. The junction had 8 bases not matched to a gene; V was cut back by 5 bases and J by 2 bases. In germline, CDR1 is MDHEN, CDR2 SYDVKM. This CDR3 region has 16 residues. The CDR3 spells CASSPPTSGVTYEQYF. CDR3 bases: TGTGCCAGCAGTCCCCCGACTAGCGGGGTTACCTACGAGCAGTACTTC. Together with reference TRBV28 and TRBJ2-7, the CDR3 gives the full variable domain: DVKVTQSSRYLVKRTGEKVFLECVQDMDHENMFWYRQDPGLGLRLIYFSYDVKMKEKGDIPEGYSVSREKKERFSLILESASTNQTSMYLCASSPPTSGVTYEQYFGPGTRLTVT.